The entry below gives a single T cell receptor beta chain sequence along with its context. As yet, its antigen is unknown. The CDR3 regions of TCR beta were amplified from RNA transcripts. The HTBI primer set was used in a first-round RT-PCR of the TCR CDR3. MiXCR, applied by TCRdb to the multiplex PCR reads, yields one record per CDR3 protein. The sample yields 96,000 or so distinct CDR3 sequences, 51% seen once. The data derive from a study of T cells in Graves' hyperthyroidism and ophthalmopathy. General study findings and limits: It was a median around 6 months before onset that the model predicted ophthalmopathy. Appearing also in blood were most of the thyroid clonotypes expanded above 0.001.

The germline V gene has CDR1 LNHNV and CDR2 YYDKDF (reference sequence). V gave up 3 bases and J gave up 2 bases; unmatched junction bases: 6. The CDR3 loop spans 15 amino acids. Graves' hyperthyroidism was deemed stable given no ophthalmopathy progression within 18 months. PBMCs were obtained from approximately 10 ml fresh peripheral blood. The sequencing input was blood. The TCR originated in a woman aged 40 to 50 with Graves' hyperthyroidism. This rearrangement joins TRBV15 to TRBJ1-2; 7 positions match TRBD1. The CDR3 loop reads CATSSQGGQNYGYTF. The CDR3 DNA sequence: TGTGCCACCAGCAGCCAAGGGGGACAGAACTATGGCTACACCTTC.